This T cell receptor (beta chain) was found in a study of cytomegalovirus exposure and HLA in healthy donors. Study-wide results and caveats: Researchers reported from a later analysis that most CMV-associated TCR beta chains appeared HLA-restricted. A prior analysis recorded that most TCR beta V segments were productive about 90% or about 30% of the time. The study found most TCR sequences rare, yet found some public TCRs in many donors.

As concerns this clone: Its target is not known.

This cohort consisted of healthy bone marrow donors. The PCR was carried out with 60 Vbeta primers and 13 Jbeta primers. Here immunoSEQ multiplex PCR was the method, and the copy in TCRdb shows in-frame clones only, minus some. The sample table includes approximately 80,000 clones. The V gene's germline CDR1 is SGHRS and CDR2 YFSETQ. The CDR3 length is 14 residues. The germline V and J ends were trimmed by 4 bases and 6 bases, with 16 bases remaining between them. The sequence came from a woman in her 30s in good health and CMV-seronegative. The sequenced material came from PBMCs. This chain connects TRBV5-1 to TRBJ2-5; D is perhaps TRBD1 (6 bases). DNA for the CDR3: TGCGCCAGCAGCGCCGGTCCCGGGGACAAGACCCAGTACTTC. Residues: CASSAGPGDKTQYF.